Listed below are T cell receptor beta chains from one sample, sequenced in a study of T cells after yellow fever vaccination. TCRdb fed the 5' RACE reads into MiXCR, producing one record per CDR3 protein. The data contain approximately 150,000 distinct CDR3 sequences, over 7% of them singletons. Sample: CD4+ T cells sorted from PBMCs, taken 5 days after the yellow fever booster vaccination. Receptor source: a man aged 25-40 years who received the YFV17D yellow fever vaccine. CDR3s include the opening cysteine and the closing phenylalanine or tryptophan. Each record gives: clone size, D gene, J gene, V gene, CDR3 protein, CDR3 DNA. The D gene is left open where the match is weak. Some rows mark clone size as missing; the rest say once, few, many or name a class of expanded clone.

>few|TRBD1|TRBJ2-7|TRBV6-1
CASSSGQAIWEQYF
TGTGCCAGCAGCTCCGGACAGGCCATTTGGGAGCAGTACTTC
>.|.|TRBJ2-7|TRBV6-1
CASSDPGRGTEQYF
TGTGCCAGCAGTGATCCGGGACGAGGGACCGAGCAGTACTTC
>many|TRBD1|TRBJ2-7|TRBV3-1
CASSQDSLGQGYEQYF
TGTGCCAGCAGCCAAGATTCCCTGGGACAGGGCTACGAGCAGTACTTC
>many|TRBD2|TRBJ2-1|TRBV12-3/TRBV12-4
CASSLMVAGFHGEQFF
TGTGCCAGCAGTTTAATGGTAGCGGGATTTCATGGTGAGCAGTTCTTC
>many|TRBD1|TRBJ2-7|TRBV6-2/TRBV6-3
CASRETGESSYEQYF
TGTGCCAGCAGAGAGACAGGGGAATCCTCCTACGAGCAGTACTTC
>many|TRBD1|TRBJ2-2|TRBV5-1
CASSFRDSWTGELFF
TGCGCCAGCAGTTTCCGGGACAGCTGGACCGGGGAGCTGTTTTTT
>many|TRBD2|TRBJ2-1|TRBV3-1
CASSGGRALGIYNEQFF
TGTGCCAGCAGCGGCGGGAGGGCTCTTGGGATCTACAATGAGCAGTTCTTC
>many|TRBD1|TRBJ2-3|TRBV24-1
CATLPGTDCTDTQYF
TGTGCCACTCTCCCAGGGACAGACTGCACAGATACGCAGTATTTT
>many|.|TRBJ2-1|TRBV5-1
CASSLTPKGSYNEQFF
TGCGCCAGCAGCTTGACCCCAAAAGGTTCCTACAATGAGCAGTTCTTC
>many|.|TRBJ2-7|TRBV7-7
CASSLGPGSYEQYF
TGTGCTAGCAGCTTAGGCCCGGGATCCTACGAGCAGTACTTC
>.|.|TRBJ2-5|TRBV20-1
CSARGSETQYF
TGCAGTGCTAGAGGTTCAGAGACCCAGTACTTC
>many|.|TRBJ2-7|TRBV19
CASSIFRRGSYEQYF
TGTGCCAGTAGTATCTTTCGCAGGGGCTCCTACGAGCAGTACTTC
>many|.|TRBJ1-1|TRBV3-1
CASSQGPGAKTEAFF
TGTGCCAGCAGCCAAGGTCCGGGGGCGAAGACTGAAGCTTTCTTT
>many|.|TRBJ2-3|TRBV3-1
CASSQDSSGRDTQYF
TGTGCCAGCAGCCAAGATTCCTCCGGGCGCGATACGCAGTATTTT
>few|TRBD2|TRBJ2-2|TRBV5-4
CASSRTSGRAELFF
TGTGCCAGCAGCCGGACTAGCGGGAGGGCTGAGCTGTTTTTT
>many|.|TRBJ2-1|TRBV2
CASSFDGESEQFF
TGTGCCAGCAGTTTCGACGGAGAGAGTGAGCAGTTCTTC
>many|.|TRBJ1-2|TRBV20-1
CSAPSPRDNYGYTF
TGCAGTGCCCCCTCCCCTAGGGACAACTATGGCTACACCTTC
>many|.|TRBJ2-5|TRBV29-1
CSVDRDDETQYF
TGCAGCGTGGACCGGGACGACGAGACCCAGTACTTC
>many|.|TRBJ2-4|TRBV28
CASKDRAKNIQYF
TGTGCCAGCAAGGACAGAGCCAAAAACATTCAGTACTTC
>many|.|TRBJ1-6|TRBV6-5
CASSYGGAYNSPLHF
TGTGCCAGCAGTTACGGGGGAGCCTATAATTCACCCCTCCACTTT
>many|TRBD1|TRBJ2-1|TRBV6-5
CASSRQGEGWGEQFF
TGTGCCAGCAGTCGACAGGGCGAGGGGTGGGGTGAGCAGTTCTTC
>many|.|TRBJ1-1|TRBV11-2
CASSLDPSPNTEAFF
TGTGCCAGCAGCTTGGATCCCAGCCCAAACACTGAAGCTTTCTTT
>many|.|TRBJ1-2|TRBV20-1
CSPWQTGANYGYTF
TGCAGTCCATGGCAGACAGGAGCTAACTATGGCTACACCTTC
>many|.|TRBJ2-1|TRBV7-9
CASSTSWSYNEQFF
TGTGCCAGCTCCACCTCTTGGTCCTACAATGAGCAGTTCTTC
>.|.|TRBJ2-5|TRBV6-1
CASRAEGRRETQYF
TGTGCCAGCAGGGCGGAGGGCCGTCGAGAGACCCAGTACTTC
>many|.|TRBJ2-3|TRBV7-2
CASSLFGGQTTTDTQYF
TGTGCCAGCAGCTTATTCGGCGGCCAAACTACAACAGATACGCAGTATTTT
>many|TRBD2|TRBJ2-7|TRBV7-2
CASSLSSSGIYEQYF
TGTGCCAGCAGCTTATCGTCTAGCGGGATCTACGAGCAGTACTTC
>many|.|TRBJ1-2|TRBV5-1
CASSLAPPGGYTF
TGCGCCAGCAGCTTGGCCCCCCCTGGTGGCTACACCTTC
>few|TRBD2|TRBJ2-3|TRBV7-2
CASSSGLDWSSTDTQYF
TGTGCCAGCAGCTCCGGACTAGATTGGTCTAGCACAGATACGCAGTATTTT
>many|TRBD2|TRBJ2-1|TRBV20-1
CSARTTSGSYNEQFF
TGCAGTGCTAGAACTACTAGCGGCTCCTACAATGAGCAGTTCTTC
>many|.|TRBJ2-7|TRBV5-6
CASSSGRLGDEQYF
TGTGCCAGCAGCTCGGGACGCCTGGGAGACGAGCAGTACTTC
>many|.|TRBJ2-3|TRBV5-1
CASSLGRGTDTQYF
TGCGCCAGCAGCTTGGGGCGGGGCACAGATACGCAGTATTTT
>many|.|TRBJ2-5|TRBV2
CASNMWAEETQYF
TGTGCCAGCAACATGTGGGCAGAAGAGACCCAGTACTTC
>few|.|TRBJ1-1|TRBV7-2
CASREGNRLTEAFF
TGTGCCAGCCGGGAGGGGAATCGGCTCACTGAAGCTTTCTTT
>.|.|TRBJ2-1|TRBV29-1
CSVGFSICNEQFF
TGCAGCGTTGGCTTTAGTATCTGCAATGAGCAGTTCTTC
>many|.|TRBJ2-7|TRBV12-3/TRBV12-4
CASSFYGVEQYF
TGTGCCAGCAGTTTCTACGGCGTCGAGCAGTACTTC
>many|.|TRBJ2-3|TRBV25-1
CASSRPGTDTQYF
TGTGCCAGCAGCCGACCGGGGACAGATACGCAGTATTTT
>many|TRBD1|TRBJ2-3|TRBV18
CASSPDRTSTDTQYF
TGTGCCAGCTCACCGGACAGGACTAGCACAGATACGCAGTATTTT